These 17 T cell receptor beta chains originate from one sample sequenced in a study of shared clonotypes between healthy human individuals. The repertoire was sequenced with immunoSEQ multiplex PCR; TCRdb's copy has only in-frame clones and lacks some. This sample has around 2.5 million clones, with over 85% found just once. Sequenced sample: naive CD4+ T cells from PBMCs. Documented subset: CD45RA+ positively selected. The receptors come from a man aged 18 to 29 in good health. Some clones in this sample may be carry-over from other donors' samples.

The rearrangement uses TRBV5-4 and TRBJ1-2; TRBD1 matches 7 bases. Germline values: CDR1 SGHNT, CDR2 YYREEE (reference sequence). This CDR3 has 14 residues. V lost 7 bases, J lost 8 bases, and 14 bases stayed unmatched. The CDR3 coding sequence is TGTGCCAGCCCAGGGGGGACCCCGGGGAAGGGCTACACCTTC. It translates to CASPGGTPGKGYTF. The variable domain in full, with the rest retrieved from reference TRBV5-4 and TRBJ1-2, is ETGVTQSPTHLIKTRGQQVTLRCSSQSGHNTVSWYQQALGQGPQFIFQYYREEENGRGNFPPRFSGLQFPNYSSELNVNALELDDSALYLCASPGGTPGKGYTFGSGTRLTVV.

The J gene is TRBJ1-2, the V gene TRBV28, with a tentative D call TRBD1 (5 bases). The CDR3 consists of 14 residues. CDR1 and CDR2 (germline): MDHEN, SYDVKM. Trimming took 5 bases from V and 2 from J, leaving 12 bases between them. In DNA form, the CDR3 reads TGTGCCAGCAGTGACCCGGGGCCGAACTATGGCTACACCTTC. Amino acids: CASSDPGPNYGYTF.

Note on this clone: Other DNA sequences in the sample encode the same CDR3. The chain has TRBV5-1 and TRBJ2-1, with 9 bases lining up with TRBD1. The length of the CDR3 is 15 residues. CDR1 and CDR2 from the germline V gene are SGHRS and YFSETQ. V shed 0 bases and J 6 bases; nucleotides not matched to a gene: 4. CDR3 amino acids: CASSLAGQGTNEQFF. The CDR3 DNA is TGCGCCAGCAGCTTGGCAGGACAGGGGACCAATGAGCAGTTCTTC. Based on the CDR3 plus reference TRBV5-1 and TRBJ2-1, the full variable domain is KAGVTQTPRYLIKTRGQQVTLSCSPISGHRSVSWYQQTPGQGLQFLFEYFSETQRNKGNFPGRFSGRQFSNSRSEMNVSTLELGDSALYLCASSLAGQGTNEQFFGPGTRLTVL.

This clone appeared a single time. The chain employs TRBV29-1 and TRBJ1-1; unclear D gene. This CDR3 comprises 14 residues. Trimming left V 3 bases short and J 0 bases short, with 11 bases between. The germline V gene has CDR1 SQVTM and CDR2 ANQGSEA. The CDR3 DNA reads as TGCAGCGTTGAGGTTCGCCCGATGAACACTGAAGCTTTCTTT. Translation: CSVEVRPMNTEAFF.

This chain links TRBV5-8 with TRBJ1-1, with 9 bases that match TRBD1. Germline-derived CDR1 and CDR2 are SGHTS and YDEGEE. V gave up 5 bases and J gave up 5 bases; unmatched junction bases: 7. There are 14 residues in the CDR3. In nucleotides, the CDR3 is TGTGCCAGCAGTAGAGACGACAGGGGGACTGAAGCTTTCTTT. Translating gives CASSRDDRGTEAFF. The full variable domain, rest sourced from reference TRBV5-8 and TRBJ1-1, is EAGVTQSPTHLIKTRGQQATLRCSPISGHTSVYWYQQALGLGLQFLLWYDEGEERNRGNFPPRFSGRQFPNYSSELNVNALELEDSALYLCASSRDDRGTEAFFGQGTRLTVV.

The V and J genes are TRBV19 and TRBJ1-5; tentatively, D is TRBD1 (6 bases). Per the germline V gene, CDR1 is LNHDA and CDR2 is SQIVND (reference sequence). V was cut by 7 bases and J by 2 bases, with 12 bases left in between. The CDR3 totals 14 residues. CDR3: CASMGGGGNQPQHF. The CDR3 region has the DNA TGTGCCAGTATGGGCGGGGGCGGCAATCAGCCCCAGCATTTT.

The J gene is TRBJ2-7, the V gene TRBV6-1, with D unresolved. Trimming left V 3 bases short and J 2 bases short, with 8 bases between. The germline gives CDR1 MNHNS, CDR2 SASEGT. The CDR3 covers 13 residues. CDR3 region: CASSDPLTYEQYF. In DNA, the CDR3 is TGTGCCAGCAGTGACCCCCTCACCTACGAGCAGTACTTC.

The V call is TRBV5-1, the J call TRBJ2-5; 14 nucleotides align to TRBD2. J gave up 0 bases and V 4 bases, and 5 bases lay outside the gene matches. This CDR3 is built from 17 residues. Germline V gene data show CDR1 as SGHRS and CDR2 as YFSETQ. CDR3 residues: CASSPGLAGENQETQYF. CDR3 in DNA: TGCGCCAGCAGCCCGGGACTAGCGGGAGAGAACCAAGAGACCCAGTACTTC. The full variable domain, its missing parts supplied by reference TRBV5-1 and TRBJ2-5, is KAGVTQTPRYLIKTRGQQVTLSCSPISGHRSVSWYQQTPGQGLQFLFEYFSETQRNKGNFPGRFSGRQFSNSRSEMNVSTLELGDSALYLCASSPGLAGENQETQYFGPGTRLLVL.

This chain joins TRBV6-5 and TRBJ2-7; possibly TRBD1 for D (6 bases). Trimming left V 5 bases short and J 0 bases short, with 11 bases between. The CDR3 loop spans 14 amino acids. From germline, CDR1 is MNHEY and CDR2 SVGAGI. CDR3 DNA: TGTGCCAGCAGTGCCCGGGACATCTCCTACGAGCAGTACTTC. Translated: CASSARDISYEQYF.

The V call is TRBV29-1, the J call TRBJ2-5; 9 nucleotides match TRBD1. Trimming at V came to 5 bases and at J to 5 bases, leaving 9 bases not matched to a gene. This CDR3 contains 14 residues. Germline V CDR1 and CDR2: SQVTM, ANQGSEA. The CDR3 protein is CSVRQGQGGETQYF. CDR3 DNA: TGCAGCGTTCGTCAGGGACAGGGAGGGGAGACCCAGTACTTC.

The V gene is TRBV2, the J gene TRBJ1-1; D possibly corresponds to TRBD1 (5 bases). CDR3 length: 14 amino acids. V gave up 4 bases and J gave up 4 bases, with 13 bases separating them. Looked up from germline, CDR1 is SNHLY and CDR2 is FYNNEI. Here the CDR3 reads CASSGGVVSTEAFF. In nucleotides, the CDR3 is TGTGCCAGCAGTGGGGGGGTAGTGAGCACTGAAGCTTTCTTT.

The chain uses TRBV25-1 and TRBJ2-7; TRBD2 might be the D (5 bases). Germline assignment: CDR1 MGHDK and CDR2 SYGVNS. This CDR3 is 15 amino acids long. Deletions cut 4 bases from V and 3 bases from J, with 16 bases between. CDR3 protein: CASSGTGKLVYEQYF. CDR3 in DNA: TGTGCCAGCAGTGGTACGGGGAAGTTGGTCTACGAGCAGTACTTC.

This chain links TRBV28 with TRBJ1-5, with D maybe TRBD1 (5 bases). Germline CDR1 MDHEN, CDR2 SYDVKM. The CDR3 has 16 residues. Trimming shortened V by 5 bases and J by 7 bases, and 21 bases separated the two germline ends. Here the CDR3 DNA reads TGTGCCAGCAGTAACGCCGGGCAAGGGGTGAGGCAGCCCCAGCATTTT. Amino acids: CASSNAGQGVRQPQHF.

V gene TRBV27 combines with J gene TRBJ1-2; D may be TRBD1 (6 bases). This CDR3 has 16 residues. Deletions cut 3 bases from V and 0 bases from J, with 14 bases between. CDR1 and CDR2 (germline): MNHEY, SMNVEV (reference sequence). The CDR3, as DNA: TGTGCCAGCAGTTTGGGCAGGGGAGTGACTAACTATGGCTACACCTTC. As protein: CASSLGRGVTNYGYTF.

The rearrangement links TRBV5-6 to TRBJ2-1; 12 bases line up with TRBD2. CDR3 length: 16 amino acids. Germline assignment: CDR1 SGHDT and CDR2 YYEEEE. Unmatched junction bases numbered 10, after V lost 4 bases and J lost 8 bases. The CDR3 DNA is TGTGCCAGCAGCGGAGAACCGGGACTAGCGGGCGATGAGCAGTTCTTC. This gives the protein CASSGEPGLAGDEQFF.

This chain uses TRBV30 with TRBJ2-6; the D gene is possibly TRBD1 (6 bases). CDR3 size: 17 residues. V gave up 1 base and J gave up 0 bases, with 13 bases separating them. The germline CDR1 and CDR2 sequences are GTSNPN and SVGIG (reference sequence). The CDR3 region is CAWSARDRLSGANVLTF. As DNA, the CDR3 is TGTGCCTGGAGTGCCAGAGACAGGCTCTCTGGGGCCAACGTCCTGACTTTC.

The chain has TRBV4-2 and TRBJ2-5; 8 nucleotides agree with TRBD2. CDR1 is LGHNA and CDR2 is YNFKEQ in the germline V gene. Germline trimming cut 2 bases from V and 9 bases from J; bases unmatched to any gene: 5. The CDR3 is 13 residues long. The CDR3 sequence is CASSQTSGLAQYF. DNA of the CDR3: TGTGCCAGCAGCCAAACTAGCGGTTTGGCCCAGTACTTC.